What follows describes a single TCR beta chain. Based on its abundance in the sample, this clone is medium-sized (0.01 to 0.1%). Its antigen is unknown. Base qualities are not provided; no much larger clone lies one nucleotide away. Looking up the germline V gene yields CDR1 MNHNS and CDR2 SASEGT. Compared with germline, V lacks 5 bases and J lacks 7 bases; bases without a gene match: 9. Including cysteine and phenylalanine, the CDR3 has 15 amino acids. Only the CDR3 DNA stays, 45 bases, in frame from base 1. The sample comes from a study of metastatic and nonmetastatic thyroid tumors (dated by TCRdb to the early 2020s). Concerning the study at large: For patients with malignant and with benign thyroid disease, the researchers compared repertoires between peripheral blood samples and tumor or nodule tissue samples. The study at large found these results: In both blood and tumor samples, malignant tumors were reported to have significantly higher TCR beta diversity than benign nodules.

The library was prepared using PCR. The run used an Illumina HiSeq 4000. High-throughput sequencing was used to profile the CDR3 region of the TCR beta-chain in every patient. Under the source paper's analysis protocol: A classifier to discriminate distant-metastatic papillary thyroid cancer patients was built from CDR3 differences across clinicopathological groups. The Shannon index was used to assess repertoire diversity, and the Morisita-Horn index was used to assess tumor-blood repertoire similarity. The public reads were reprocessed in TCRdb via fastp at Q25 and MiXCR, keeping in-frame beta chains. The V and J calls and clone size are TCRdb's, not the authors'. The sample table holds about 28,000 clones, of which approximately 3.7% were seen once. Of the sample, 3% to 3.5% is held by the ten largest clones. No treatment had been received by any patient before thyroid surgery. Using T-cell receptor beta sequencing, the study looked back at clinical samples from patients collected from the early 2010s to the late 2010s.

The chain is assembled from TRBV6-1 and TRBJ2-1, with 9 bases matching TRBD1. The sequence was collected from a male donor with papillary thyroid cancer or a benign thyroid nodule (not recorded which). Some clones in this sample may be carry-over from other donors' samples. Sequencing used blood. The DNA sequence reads TGTGCCAGCAGTCCTTGGACAGGGGTTAATAATGAGCAGTTCTTC. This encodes CASSPWTGVNNEQFF.